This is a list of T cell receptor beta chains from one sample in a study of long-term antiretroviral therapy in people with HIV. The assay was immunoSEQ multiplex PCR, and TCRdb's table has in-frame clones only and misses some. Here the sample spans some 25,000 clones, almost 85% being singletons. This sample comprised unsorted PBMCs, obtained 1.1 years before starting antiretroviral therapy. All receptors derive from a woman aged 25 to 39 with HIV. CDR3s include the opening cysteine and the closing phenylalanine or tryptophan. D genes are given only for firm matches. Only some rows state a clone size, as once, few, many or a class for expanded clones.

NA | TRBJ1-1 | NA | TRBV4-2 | CASSQYLGGNTEAFF | TGTGCCAGCAGTCAATATTTGGGGGGGAACACTGAAGCTTTCTTT
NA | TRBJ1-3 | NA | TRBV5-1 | CASSLHQTGSGNTIYF | TGCGCCAGCAGCTTGCATCAGACAGGTTCTGGAAACACCATATATTTT
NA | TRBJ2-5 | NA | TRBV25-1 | CASSEEGLRETQYF | TGTGCCAGCAGTGAGGAGGGTTTGAGGGAGACCCAGTACTTC
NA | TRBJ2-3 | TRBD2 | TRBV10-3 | CAIRPERGIAHTQYF | TGTGCCATCCGTCCCGAGCGGGGGATCGCACATACGCAGTATTTT
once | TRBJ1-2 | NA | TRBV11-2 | CASSLVGQPRSDGYTF | TGTGCCAGCAGCTTAGTGGGGCAACCGAGGAGTGATGGCTACACCTTC
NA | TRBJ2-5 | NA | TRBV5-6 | CASSSYYQMETQYF | TGTGCCAGCAGCTCTTATTACCAAATGGAGACCCAGTACTTC
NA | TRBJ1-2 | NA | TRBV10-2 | CASFTPGIQYGYTF | TGCGCCAGCTTTACACCGGGAATCCAATATGGCTACACCTTC
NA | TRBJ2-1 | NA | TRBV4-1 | CASRISTGSGDYNEQFF | TGCGCCAGCAGAATTTCGACCGGGTCGGGAGACTACAATGAGCAGTTCTTC
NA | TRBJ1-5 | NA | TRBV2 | CASTVDSYNQPQHF | TGTGCCAGCACCGTGGACAGCTACAATCAGCCCCAGCATTTT
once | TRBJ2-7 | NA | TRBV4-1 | CASSQGFRDKTYEQYF | TGCGCCAGCAGCCAAGGGTTCCGGGATAAAACCTACGAGCAGTACTTC
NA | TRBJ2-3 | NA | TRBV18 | CASSRNGVDTDTQYF | TGTGCCAGCTCAAGGAACGGAGTTGACACAGATACGCAGTATTTT
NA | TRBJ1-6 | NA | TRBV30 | CAWSDGRTNSPLHF | TGTGCCTGGAGTGATGGTCGGACAAATTCACCCCTCCACTTT
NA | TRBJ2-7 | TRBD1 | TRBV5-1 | CASSSGMTGREQYF | TGCGCCAGCAGCTCGGGAATGACAGGGCGCGAGCAGTACTTC
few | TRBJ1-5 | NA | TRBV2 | CASRAGLSSFRPQHF | TGTGCCAGCAGGGCGGGTCTCTCGAGTTTTCGGCCCCAGCATTTT
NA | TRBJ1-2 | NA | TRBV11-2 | CASSLGGNYGYTF | TGTGCCAGCTCCCTTGGGGGGAACTATGGCTACACCTTC
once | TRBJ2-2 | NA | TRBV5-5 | CASSFTPLNTGELFF | TGTGCCAGCAGCTTTACACCCTTGAACACCGGGGAGCTGTTTTTT
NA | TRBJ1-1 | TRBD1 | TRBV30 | CAWTSGQPYEAFF | TGTGCCTGGACTTCGGGACAGCCTTATGAAGCTTTCTTT
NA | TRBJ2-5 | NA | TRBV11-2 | CASSPGRARETQYF | TGTGCCAGCAGCCCGGGACGGGCTCGGGAGACCCAGTACTTC
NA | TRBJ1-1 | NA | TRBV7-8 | CASSFPPSIANTEAFF | TGTGCCAGCAGCTTTCCACCTAGTATCGCAAACACTGAAGCTTTCTTT
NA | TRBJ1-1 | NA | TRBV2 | CASSVWQTNTEAFF | TGTGCCAGCAGTGTATGGCAGACGAACACTGAAGCTTTCTTT
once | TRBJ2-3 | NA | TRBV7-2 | CASSLRRGSTDTQYF | TGTGCCAGCAGCTTAAGGCGGGGATCCACAGATACGCAGTATTTT
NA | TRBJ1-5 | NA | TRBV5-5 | CASSLDSNQPQHF | TGTGCCAGCAGCCTCGACAGCAATCAGCCCCAGCATTTT
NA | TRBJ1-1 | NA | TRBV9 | CASSVRRGEAFF | TGTGCCAGCAGCGTACGCCGGGGTGAAGCTTTCTTT
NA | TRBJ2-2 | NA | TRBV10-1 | CASSRGNTGELFF | TGCGCCAGCAGTAGGGGGAACACCGGGGAGCTGTTTTTT
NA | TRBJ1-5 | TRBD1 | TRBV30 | CAWSQAGGNKNQPQHF | TGTGCCTGGAGTCAGGCAGGGGGTAATAAAAATCAGCCCCAGCATTTT
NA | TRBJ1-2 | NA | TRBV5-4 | CASSFTGGYGYTF | TGTGCCAGCAGCTTCACAGGCGGCTATGGCTACACCTTC
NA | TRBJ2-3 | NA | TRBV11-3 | CASSLILTDTQYF | TGTGCCAGCAGCTTAATACTTACAGATACGCAGTATTTT
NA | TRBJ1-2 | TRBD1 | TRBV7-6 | CASSAQGAPYGYTF | TGTGCCAGCAGCGCACAGGGGGCGCCGTATGGCTACACCTTC
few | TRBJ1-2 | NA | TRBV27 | CASSLTAQYYGYTF | TGTGCCAGCAGTTTGACAGCACAGTACTATGGCTACACCTTC
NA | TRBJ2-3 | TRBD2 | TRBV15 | CATSRDRRGAADTQYF | TGTGCCACCAGCAGAGATCGGCGGGGGGCCGCAGATACGCAGTATTTT
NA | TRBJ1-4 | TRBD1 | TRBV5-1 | CASSPGTGGEKLFF | TGCGCCAGCAGCCCCGGGACAGGGGGTGAAAAACTGTTTTTT
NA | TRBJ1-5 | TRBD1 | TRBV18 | CASSQSEGAQPQHF | TGTGCCAGCTCACAGTCTGAGGGGGCTCAGCCCCAGCATTTT
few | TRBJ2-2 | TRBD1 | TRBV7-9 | CASILTGGKTGELFF | TGTGCCAGCATCTTGACAGGGGGAAAGACCGGGGAGCTGTTTTTT
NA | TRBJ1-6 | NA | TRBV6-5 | CASREGGYNSPLHF | TGTGCCAGCAGGGAGGGCGGGTATAATTCACCCCTCCACTTT
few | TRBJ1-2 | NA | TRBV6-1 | CASSTSGAGYYGYTF | TGTGCCAGCAGCACCTCGGGGGCCGGTTACTATGGCTACACCTTC
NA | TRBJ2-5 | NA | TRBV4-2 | CASSQRGRGASETQYF | TGTGCCAGCAGCCAACGCGGACGGGGGGCCTCAGAGACCCAGTACTTC
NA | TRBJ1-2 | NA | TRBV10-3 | CAISEGEGPVNYGYTF | TGTGCCATCAGTGAAGGTGAAGGCCCAGTGAACTATGGCTACACCTTC
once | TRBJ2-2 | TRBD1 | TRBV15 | CATSRGTGGIGELFF | TGTGCCACCAGCCGGGGGACAGGCGGAATCGGGGAGCTGTTTTTT
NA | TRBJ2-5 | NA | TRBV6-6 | CATRGGSQETQYF | TGTGCCACTAGGGGGGGCAGTCAAGAGACCCAGTACTTC
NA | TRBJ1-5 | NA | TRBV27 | CASSLSGKFNQPQHF | TGTGCCAGCAGTTTATCAGGGAAGTTCAATCAGCCCCAGCATTTT
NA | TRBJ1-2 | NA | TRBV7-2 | CASSRPGDYGYTF | TGTGCCAGCAGCCGACCAGGAGACTATGGCTACACCTTC
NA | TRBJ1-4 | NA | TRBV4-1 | CASSQDPGNEKLFF | TGCGCCAGCAGCCAAGATCCCGGGAATGAAAAACTGTTTTTT
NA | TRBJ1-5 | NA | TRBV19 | CASSGFGNQPQHF | TGTGCCAGTAGTGGATTTGGCAATCAGCCCCAGCATTTT
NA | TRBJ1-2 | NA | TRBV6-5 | CASSYGTTYGYTF | TGTGCCAGCAGTTACGGGACCACCTATGGCTACACCTTC
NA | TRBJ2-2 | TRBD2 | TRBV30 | CAWGGRGLHTGELFF | TGTGCCTGGGGGGGGAGGGGACTACACACCGGGGAGCTGTTTTTT
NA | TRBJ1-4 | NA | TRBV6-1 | CASCRGGIDEKLFF | TGTGCCAGCTGCCGCGGGGGGATTGATGAAAAACTGTTTTTT
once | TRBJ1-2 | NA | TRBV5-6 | CASSPSGTVYGYTF | TGTGCCAGCAGCCCTTCCGGGACGGTCTATGGCTACACCTTC
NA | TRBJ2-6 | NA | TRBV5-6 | CASSLGSSGANVLTF | TGTGCCAGCAGCCTCGGGAGCTCTGGGGCCAACGTCCTGACTTTC
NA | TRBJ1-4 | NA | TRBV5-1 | CASSKTGMDEKLFF | TGCGCCAGCAGCAAAACAGGGATGGATGAAAAACTGTTTTTT
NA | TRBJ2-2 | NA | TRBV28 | CASRLGGVGELFF | TGTGCCAGCAGGCTAGGAGGGGTCGGGGAGCTGTTTTTT
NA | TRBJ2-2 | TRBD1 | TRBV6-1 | CASREDRGQVGELFF | TGTGCCAGCAGAGAGGACAGGGGTCAGGTCGGGGAGCTGTTTTTT
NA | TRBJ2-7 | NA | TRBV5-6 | CASSPYLRLGEQYF | TGTGCCAGCAGCCCTTACCTAAGACTGGGCGAGCAGTACTTC
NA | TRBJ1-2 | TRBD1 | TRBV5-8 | CASSSYRGRGYGYTF | TGTGCCAGCAGCTCTTACAGGGGGCGCGGCTATGGCTACACCTTC
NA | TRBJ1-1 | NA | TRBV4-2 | CASRFSAEAFF | TGTGCCAGCCGATTTAGCGCTGAAGCTTTCTTT
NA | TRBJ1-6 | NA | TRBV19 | CASSGPDHVNSPLHF | TGTGCCAGTAGTGGGCCGGATCACGTTAATTCACCCCTCCACTTT
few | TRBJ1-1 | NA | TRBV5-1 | CASSPGTANTEAFF | TGCGCCAGCAGCCCGGGGACCGCGAACACTGAAGCTTTCTTT
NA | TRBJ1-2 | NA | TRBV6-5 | CASSYSRGQGGGYTF | TGTGCCAGCAGTTACTCGAGGGGCCAGGGCGGTGGCTACACCTTC